The rows below give T cell receptor beta chains drawn from one sample of a study of T-cell reconstitution after alpha-beta-depleted transplantation in children. TCRdb ran MiXCR on the PCR reads and lists one entry per CDR3 protein. Among fewer than 550,000 distinct CDR3 sequences listed, roughly a tenth were seen once. Sequenced here: PBMCs, sampled before TCRalphabeta/CD19-depleted stem cell transplant. All receptors come from a child aged 2-15 years with inherited bone marrow failure, due to receive a stem cell transplant. Both conserved end residues are part of each CDR3. The order of the fields is V gene, CDR3 protein.

V: TRBV7-6; CDR3: CASSRSEGSIGTDTQYF
V: TRBV4-1; CDR3: CASRGTPHEQFF
V: TRBV12-3/TRBV12-4; CDR3: CASSFGAGGVTGELFF
V: TRBV6-6; CDR3: CASSYPLRETQYF
V: TRBV5-1; CDR3: CASSLELDTQYF
V: TRBV7-9; CDR3: CASGTSVSYEQYF
V: TRBV5-1; CDR3: CASSSSVPNTEAFF
V: TRBV7-2; CDR3: CASSLGGLAIYEQYF
V: TRBV6-5; CDR3: CASSYVGRDEQFF
V: TRBV10-2; CDR3: CASRDTGAHYEQYF
V: TRBV12-3/TRBV12-4; CDR3: CASHGGVAQYF
V: TRBV30; CDR3: CAWSPPGGVEEQYF
V: TRBV6-2/TRBV6-3; CDR3: CASTYAGLVDNEQFF
V: TRBV25-1; CDR3: CASSGPPTDTGELFF
V: TRBV5-4; CDR3: CASSSDRAWGEQYF
V: TRBV3-1; CDR3: CASSQGWRVDGELFF
V: TRBV20-1; CDR3: CSASETDEQYF
V: TRBV4-3; CDR3: CASSQDLGLGDFSETQYF
V: TRBV4-2; CDR3: CASSRRPGQSAYEQYF
V: TRBV28; CDR3: CASSFPPGSEKLFF
V: TRBV5-5; CDR3: CASSALGNEQFF
V: TRBV27; CDR3: CASSTTGLSNQPQHF
V: TRBV7-2; CDR3: CASSQRASGSPFYEQYF
V: TRBV10-3; CDR3: CAIRRAEGEQYF
V: TRBV20-1; CDR3: CSAIPDPSYNEQFF
V: TRBV4-3; CDR3: CASSQAAGRYEQYF
V: TRBV12-3/TRBV12-4; CDR3: CASTSVGTDLNEQFF
V: TRBV20-1; CDR3: CSASGDVINEQFF
V: TRBV7-6; CDR3: CASSPAGAGEQYF
V: TRBV7-2; CDR3: CASSLVGGSGSRNEQFF
V: TRBV19; CDR3: CASSIGLEKGEQYF
V: TRBV30; CDR3: CAWKAGHSYEQYF
V: TRBV11-2; CDR3: CASSSLGRDGGDEQFF
V: TRBV25-1; CDR3: CASSGDRSDTIYF
V: TRBV6-1; CDR3: CASRGTSGDSGANVLTF
V: TRBV20-1; CDR3: CSASSPANTGELFF
V: TRBV12-3/TRBV12-4; CDR3: CASSLTRYQPQHF
V: TRBV6-1; CDR3: CASSDGGANYGYTF
V: TRBV20-1; CDR3: CSAARDPILAEQFF
V: TRBV20-1; CDR3: CSARSPLGAGGKEQFF
V: TRBV18; CDR3: CASSPPGPRVRLFF
V: TRBV7-8; CDR3: CASSPSGTVGEQYF
V: TRBV4-2; CDR3: CASSQNLPAGELTYEQYF
V: TRBV28; CDR3: CASSPGLAQRWADTQYF
V: TRBV3-1; CDR3: CASSQDPGVNLEQFF
V: TRBV27; CDR3: CASSPNTNRDEQYF
V: TRBV12-5; CDR3: CASGLSHSGTSGTEQFF
V: TRBV4-1; CDR3: CASSQGIGPNYGYTF
V: TRBV28; CDR3: CASSLWRGAQGYAGKLFF
V: TRBV9; CDR3: CASSGSGIFTDTQYF
V: TRBV5-1; CDR3: CASSPRVSGGSEQFF